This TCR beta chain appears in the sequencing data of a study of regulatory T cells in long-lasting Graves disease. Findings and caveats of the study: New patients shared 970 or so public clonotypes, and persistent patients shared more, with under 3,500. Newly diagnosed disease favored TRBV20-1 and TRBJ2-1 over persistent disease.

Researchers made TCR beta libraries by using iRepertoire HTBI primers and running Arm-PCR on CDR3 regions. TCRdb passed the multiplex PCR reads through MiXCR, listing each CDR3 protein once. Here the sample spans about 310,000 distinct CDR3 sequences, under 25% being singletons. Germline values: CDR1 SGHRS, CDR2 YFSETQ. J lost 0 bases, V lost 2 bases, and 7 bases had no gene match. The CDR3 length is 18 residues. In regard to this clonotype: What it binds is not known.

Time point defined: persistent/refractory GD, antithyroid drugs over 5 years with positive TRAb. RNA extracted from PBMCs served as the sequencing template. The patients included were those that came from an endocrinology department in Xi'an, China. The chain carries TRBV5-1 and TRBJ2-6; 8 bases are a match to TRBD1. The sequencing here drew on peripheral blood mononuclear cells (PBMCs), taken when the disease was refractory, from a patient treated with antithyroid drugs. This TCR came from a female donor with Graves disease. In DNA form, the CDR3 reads TGCGCCAGCAGCTTTTTGGCAGGGGGCGGCTCTGGGGCCAACGTCCTGACTTTC. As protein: CASSFLAGGGSGANVLTF.